This TCR beta chain was identified in a study of CD8 T cells in ankylosing spondylitis. Findings and limits, study-wide: Reactive arthritis synovial fluid and blood were previously reported to contain some motif variants. A motif in TCR beta, a set of roughly eight highly homologous variants, appeared characteristic of ankylosing spondylitis blood. There was reportedly significant enrichment of clones that were disease-linked in matched ankylosing spondylitis synovial fluid. Peripheral blood held disease-linked clones only at relatively low frequency, and these were CD8+.

Worth noting for this clonotype: Its antigen is undetermined.

Germline V CDR1 and CDR2: KGHSH, LQKENI. V gave up 6 bases and J gave up 0 bases, with 16 bases separating them. The CDR3 loop spans 16 amino acids. Each TCR beta library was made by quantitative 5'-RACE that incorporated molecular barcodes. MiXCR, run by TCRdb on the 5' RACE reads, gives a single entry per CDR3 protein. The sample has over 600,000 distinct CDR3 sequences, around 20% seen once. This TCR derives from a male donor with ankylosing spondylitis. The gene calls are TRBV18 and TRBJ2-3; possible D gene TRBD2, 5 bases. The sequenced material came from blood, either unsorted or a sorted T cell fraction (not recorded which). The CDR3 spells CASSSRLGGSTDTQYF. The CDR3 region has the DNA TGTGCCAGCTCGTCTCGGCTTGGAGGTAGCACAGATACGCAGTATTTT.